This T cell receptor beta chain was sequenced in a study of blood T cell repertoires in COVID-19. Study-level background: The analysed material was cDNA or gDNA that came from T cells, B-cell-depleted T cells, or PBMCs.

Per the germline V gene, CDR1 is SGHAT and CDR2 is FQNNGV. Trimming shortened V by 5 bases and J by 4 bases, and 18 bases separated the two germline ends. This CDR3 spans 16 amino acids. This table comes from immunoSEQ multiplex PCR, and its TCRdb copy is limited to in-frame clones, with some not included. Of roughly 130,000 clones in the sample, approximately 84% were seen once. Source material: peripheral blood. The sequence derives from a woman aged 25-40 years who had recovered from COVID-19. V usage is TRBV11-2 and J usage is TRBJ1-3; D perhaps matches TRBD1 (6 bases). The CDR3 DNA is TGTGCCAGCAGCCCTTTGCGGGGGGCGCGGGGAAACACCATATATTTT. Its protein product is CASSPLRGARGNTIYF. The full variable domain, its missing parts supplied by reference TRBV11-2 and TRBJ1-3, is EAGVAQSPRYKIIEKRQSVAFWCNPISGHATLYWYQQILGQGPKLLIQFQNNGVVDDSQLPKDRFSAERLKGVDSTLKIQPAKLEDSAVYLCASSPLRGARGNTIYFGEGSWLTVV.